A selection of T cell receptor beta chains follows, all from one sample in a study of CD8+ T cells in alopecia areata. Assay used: immunoSEQ multiplex PCR; TCRdb lists only in-frame clones, some missing. The table records over 5,500 clones, 60% of them present only once. Sequencing was done on a sample of skin. The source is a human donor with alopecia areata. CDR3s include the opening cysteine and the closing phenylalanine or tryptophan.

CDR3aa | j_gene | v_gene
CASSDPTGIGYTF | TRBJ1-2 | TRBV6-1
CASSYSRLAETQYF | TRBJ2-5 | TRBV6-5
CASSLAETYNEKLFF | TRBJ1-4 | TRBV5-6
CAISPQRRSSYEQYF | TRBJ2-7 | TRBV10-3
CASSGSGSPTGELFF | TRBJ2-2 | TRBV28
CASSQGYGANVLTF | TRBJ2-6 | TRBV19
CASRRNRGAEAFF | TRBJ1-1 | TRBV5-4
CASHGANFDEQYF | TRBJ2-7 | TRBV28
CAISESRGLQPQHF | TRBJ1-5 | TRBV10-3
CASSPSGPAKAYEQYF | NA | TRBV27
CASSTRTETYEQYF | TRBJ2-7 | TRBV7-8
CSVESPGHGYTF | TRBJ1-2 | TRBV29-1
CASSPATGTPGGYTF | TRBJ1-2 | TRBV18
CASSPQGLDTQYF | TRBJ2-3 | TRBV18
CASSSYDIEAFF | TRBJ1-1 | TRBV7-9
CASSAFELSALYEQYF | TRBJ2-7 | TRBV6-6
CASRSAVPSYNEQFF | TRBJ2-1 | TRBV6-1
CASSLIQGNTGELFF | TRBJ2-2 | TRBV7-3
CASSFRSGQGDLIQYF | TRBJ2-4 | TRBV11-1
CASSKTYEQYF | TRBJ2-7 | TRBV6-5
CASSLLMGHQETQYF | TRBJ2-5 | TRBV7-6
CASSYTLVTGELFF | TRBJ2-2 | TRBV6-6
CASTPGGAFGDIQYF | TRBJ2-4 | TRBV9
CASSPSFGRAEEQFF | TRBJ2-1 | TRBV18
CASAGTVTFLAYDEQYF | TRBJ2-7 | TRBV7-2
CASSPGNNEQFF | TRBJ2-1 | TRBV10-1
CASSQGLWDEAYEQYF | TRBJ2-7 | TRBV4-2